This T cell receptor beta chain was recorded in a study of T-cell reconstitution after alpha-beta-depleted transplantation in children (dated by TCRdb to 2015 to 2016). Notes on the research overall: T-cell immune reconstitution after TCRalphabeta/CD19-depleted allogeneic hematopoietic cell transplantation in children was quantitatively tracked in the study by means of TCR repertoire profiling. What the work shows at the level of the full study, not this receptor alone: In some patients, the high TCRbeta diversity seen at day 60 was put down to recipient T cells and intrathymic progenitors that had survived conditioning. The apparently early alphabetaT-cell count recovery about two months after transplant was reportedly dependent on only several hundred rapidly expanded clones derived from non-depleted graft cells. Hyperexpanded clone frequencies declined over subsequent months; after one year, T-cell counts and TCRbeta diversity were mostly attributed to newly produced T cells.

Details on this clonotype: Its antigen remains unidentified. No base quality values were provided; no much bigger clone lies one nucleotide off.

The sample's treatment or condition label, in plain terms: allogeneic hematopoietic cell transplantation with graft depleted of TCRalphabeta T cells and CD19 B cells. Transplant recipients were children who received TCRalphabeta/CD19-depleted allogeneic hematopoietic cell grafts. The method behind the library was PCR. The sequencer listed for this sample is Illumina HiSeq 2500. To normalize quantification of the TCRbeta repertoire, the TCR libraries were built with molecular barcoding that relied on unique molecular identifiers. TCRdb reran the public reads through fastp at Q25 and MiXCR, keeping productive beta chains. Rows are unified per CDR3 protein, each entry keeping the most common DNA and genes. In this sample the table shows 750,000 to 950,000 distinct CDR3 sequences, around 17% of which occur a single time. Under 6% of the sample is in the top ten clones. The origin of this receptor is a male patient younger than 18 who had a stem cell transplant for acute lymphoblastic leukemia, so the T cells may come from the graft donor. Source: PBMCs, mostly from graft donor cells, taken 360 days after TCRalphabeta/CD19-depleted stem cell transplant.

The nucleotide sequence is TGCAGCGTTCCCTCGAACAGGGGGCTTGGCGAGCAGTACTTC. Its translation reads: CSVPSNRGLGEQYF. The rearrangement combines TRBV29-1 with TRBJ2-7; 9 of the junction bases match TRBD1. Taken from cysteine to phenylalanine, the CDR3 has 14 residues. The kept DNA is CDR3 alone, 42 bases in frame from the first base. Taken from the germline V gene, the CDR1 and CDR2 loops are SQVTM and ANQGSEA. Ends trimmed: V by 5 bases, J by 6 bases; bases unmatched to a gene: 11.